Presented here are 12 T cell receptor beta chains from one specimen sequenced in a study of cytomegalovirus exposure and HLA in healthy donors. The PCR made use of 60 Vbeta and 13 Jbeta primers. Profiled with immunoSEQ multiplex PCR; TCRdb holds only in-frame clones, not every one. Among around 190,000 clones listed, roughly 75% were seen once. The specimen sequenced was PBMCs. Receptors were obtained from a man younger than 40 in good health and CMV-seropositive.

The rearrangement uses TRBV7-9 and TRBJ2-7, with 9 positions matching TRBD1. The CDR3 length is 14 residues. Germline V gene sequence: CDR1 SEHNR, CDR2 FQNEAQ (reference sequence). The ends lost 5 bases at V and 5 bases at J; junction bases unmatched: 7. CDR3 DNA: TGTGCCAGCAGCCCCCGGACAGGGGTCGACGAGCAGTACTTC. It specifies CASSPRTGVDEQYF.

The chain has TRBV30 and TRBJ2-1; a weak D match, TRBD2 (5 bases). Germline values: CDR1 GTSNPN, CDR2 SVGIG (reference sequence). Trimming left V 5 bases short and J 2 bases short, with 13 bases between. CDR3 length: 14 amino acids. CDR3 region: CAWSGLSPYNEQFF. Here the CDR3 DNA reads TGTGCCTGGTCGGGGTTGAGCCCCTACAATGAGCAGTTCTTC.

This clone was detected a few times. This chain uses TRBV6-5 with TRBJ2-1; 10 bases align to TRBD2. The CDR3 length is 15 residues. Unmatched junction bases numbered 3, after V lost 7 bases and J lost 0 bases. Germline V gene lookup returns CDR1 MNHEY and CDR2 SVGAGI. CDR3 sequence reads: CASKASGGSYNEQFF. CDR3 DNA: TGTGCCAGCAAGGCTAGCGGGGGCTCCTACAATGAGCAGTTCTTC.

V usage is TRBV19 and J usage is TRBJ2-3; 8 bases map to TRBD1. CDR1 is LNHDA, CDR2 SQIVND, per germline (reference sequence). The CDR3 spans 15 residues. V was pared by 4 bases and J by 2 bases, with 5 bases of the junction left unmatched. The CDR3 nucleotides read TGTGCCAGTAGTAGGACAGGGTCTAACACAGATACGCAGTATTTT. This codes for CASSRTGSNTDTQYF.

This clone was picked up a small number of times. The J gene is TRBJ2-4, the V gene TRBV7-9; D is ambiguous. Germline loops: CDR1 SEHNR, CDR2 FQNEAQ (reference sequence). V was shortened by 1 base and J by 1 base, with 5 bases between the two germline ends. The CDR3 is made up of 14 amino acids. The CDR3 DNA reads TGTGCCAGCAGCTTAGTCGGGGCCAAAAACATTCAGTACTTC. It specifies CASSLVGAKNIQYF. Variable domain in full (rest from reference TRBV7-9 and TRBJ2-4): DTGVSQNPRHKITKRGQNVTFRCDPISEHNRLYWYRQTLGQGPEFLTYFQNEAQLEKSRLLSDRFSAERPKGSFSTLEIQRTEQGDSAMYLCASSLVGAKNIQYFGAGTRLSVL.

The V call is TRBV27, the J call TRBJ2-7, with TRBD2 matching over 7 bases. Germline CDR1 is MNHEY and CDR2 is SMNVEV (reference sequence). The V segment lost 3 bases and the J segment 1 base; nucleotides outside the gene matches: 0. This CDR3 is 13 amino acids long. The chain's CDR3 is CASSLRESYEQYF. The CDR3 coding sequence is TGTGCCAGCAGTTTGCGGGAGTCCTACGAGCAGTACTTC.

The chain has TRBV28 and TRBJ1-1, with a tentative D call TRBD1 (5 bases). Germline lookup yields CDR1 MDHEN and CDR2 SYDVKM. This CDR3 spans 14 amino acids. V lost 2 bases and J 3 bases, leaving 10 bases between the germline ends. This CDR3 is CASSLPRVDTEAFF. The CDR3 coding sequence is TGTGCCAGCAGTTTACCCAGGGTAGACACTGAAGCTTTCTTT.

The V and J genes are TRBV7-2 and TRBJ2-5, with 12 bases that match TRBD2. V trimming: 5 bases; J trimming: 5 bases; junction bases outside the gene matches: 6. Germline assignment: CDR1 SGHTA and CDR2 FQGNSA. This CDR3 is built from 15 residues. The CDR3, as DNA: TGTGCCAGCAGCCAGACTAGCGGGGGTGCCGAGACCCAGTACTTC. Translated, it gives CASSQTSGGAETQYF.

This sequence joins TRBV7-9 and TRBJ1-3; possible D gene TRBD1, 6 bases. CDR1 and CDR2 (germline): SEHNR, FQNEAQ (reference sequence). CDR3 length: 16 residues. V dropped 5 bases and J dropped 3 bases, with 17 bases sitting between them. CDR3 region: CASSQMTGTGGNTIYF. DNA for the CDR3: TGTGCCAGCAGCCAAATGACAGGAACTGGTGGAAACACCATATATTTT.

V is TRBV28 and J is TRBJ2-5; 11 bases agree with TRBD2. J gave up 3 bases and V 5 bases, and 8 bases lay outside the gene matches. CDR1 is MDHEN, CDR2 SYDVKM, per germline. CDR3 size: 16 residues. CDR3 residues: CASSLAPGLAEETQYF. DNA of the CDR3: TGTGCCAGCAGTCTTGCCCCGGGACTAGCGGAAGAGACCCAGTACTTC. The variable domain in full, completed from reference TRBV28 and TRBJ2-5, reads DVKVTQSSRYLVKRTGEKVFLECVQDMDHENMFWYRQDPGLGLRLIYFSYDVKMKEKGDIPEGYSVSREKKERFSLILESASTNQTSMYLCASSLAPGLAEETQYFGPGTRLLVL.

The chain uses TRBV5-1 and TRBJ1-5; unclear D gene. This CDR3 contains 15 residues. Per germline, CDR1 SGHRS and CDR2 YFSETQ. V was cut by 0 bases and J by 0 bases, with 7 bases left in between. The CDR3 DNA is TGCGCCAGCAGCTTGGGAGACTATAGCAATCAGCCCCAGCATTTT. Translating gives CASSLGDYSNQPQHF.

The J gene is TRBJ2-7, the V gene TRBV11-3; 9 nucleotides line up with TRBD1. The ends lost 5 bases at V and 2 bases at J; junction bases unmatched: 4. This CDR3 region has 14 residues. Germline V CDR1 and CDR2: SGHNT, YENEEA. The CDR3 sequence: CASSPRDRAYEQYF. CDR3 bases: TGTGCCAGCAGCCCCAGGGACAGGGCCTACGAGCAGTACTTC.